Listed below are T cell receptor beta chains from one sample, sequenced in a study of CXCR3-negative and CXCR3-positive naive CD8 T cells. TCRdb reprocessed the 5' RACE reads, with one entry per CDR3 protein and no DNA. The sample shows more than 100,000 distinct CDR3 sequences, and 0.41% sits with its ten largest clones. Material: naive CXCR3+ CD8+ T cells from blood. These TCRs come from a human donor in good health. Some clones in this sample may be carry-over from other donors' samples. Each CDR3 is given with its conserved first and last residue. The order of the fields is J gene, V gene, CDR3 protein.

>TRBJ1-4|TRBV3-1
CASSPTLTGPGYVSKLFF
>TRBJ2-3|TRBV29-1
CSAGTSGSLVDTQYF
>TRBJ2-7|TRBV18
CASSPDRAGSYEQYF
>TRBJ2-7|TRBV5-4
CASRADGTGRLEQYF
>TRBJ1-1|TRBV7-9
CASSLGASNTEAFF
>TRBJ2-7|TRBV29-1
CSVVGLSYEQYF
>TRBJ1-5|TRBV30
CAWKRGNQPQHF
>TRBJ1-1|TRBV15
CATSRWLGDTEAFF
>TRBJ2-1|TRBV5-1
CASSALAGGPGNEQFF
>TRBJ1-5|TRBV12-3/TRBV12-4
CASSLAWVQPQHF
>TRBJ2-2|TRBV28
CASSDPSWFANTGELFF
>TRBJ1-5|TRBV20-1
CSASPGQGAFQPQHF
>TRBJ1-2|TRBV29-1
CSAGGVGAYGYTF
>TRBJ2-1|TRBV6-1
CASSEDPGGPYNEQFF
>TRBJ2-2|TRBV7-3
CASSLKGLAGENTGELFF
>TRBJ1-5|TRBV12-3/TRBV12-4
CASSLRGFSNQPQHF
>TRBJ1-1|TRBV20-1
CSASPPGTASDMNTEAFF
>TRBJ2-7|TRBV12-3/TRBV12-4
CASSFTGVDSYEQYF
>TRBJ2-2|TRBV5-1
CASSLRQGQTGELFF
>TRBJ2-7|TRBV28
CVSSFARSSYEQYF
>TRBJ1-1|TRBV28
CASSVRQPNTEAFF
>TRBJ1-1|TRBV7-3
CASSREHYTEAFF
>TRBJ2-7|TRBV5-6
CASRSGQGSYEQYF
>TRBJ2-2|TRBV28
CASSSGLAGGPANTGELFF
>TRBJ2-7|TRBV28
CASSSRGTGLYEQYF
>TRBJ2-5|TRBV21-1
CASSKKRQSQETQYF
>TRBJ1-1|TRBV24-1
CATSDYGKDPNTEAFF
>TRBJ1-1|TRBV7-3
CASSDPAKNTEAFF
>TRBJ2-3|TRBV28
CASSFRGEDNTQYF
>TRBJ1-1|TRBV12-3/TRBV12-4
CASSLGTSEAFF
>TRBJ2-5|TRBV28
CASSPRAAETQYF
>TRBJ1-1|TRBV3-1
CASSFTGTGNTEAFF
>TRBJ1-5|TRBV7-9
CASSPFRDSNQPQHF
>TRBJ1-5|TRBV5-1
CASSSGTGPNQPQHF
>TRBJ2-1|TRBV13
CASSSGLAGLSSYNEQFF
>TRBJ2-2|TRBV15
CAASGDRVAGELFF
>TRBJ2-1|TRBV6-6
CASSYSNQGQGDNNEQFF
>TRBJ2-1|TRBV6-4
CASSDSKRESSYNEQFF
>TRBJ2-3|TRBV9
CASSEEPGQGASDTQYF
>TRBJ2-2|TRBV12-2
CASRKVQGTRTPGSCFF
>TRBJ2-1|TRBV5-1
CASRGSGRLGEQFF
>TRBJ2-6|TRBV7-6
CASSQLAGAPISGANVLTF
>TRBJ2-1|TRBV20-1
CSARSMKRNEQFF